This TCR beta chain is drawn from a study of neurological immune-mediated disorders. Study-level results: CDR3 amino acid sequences of expanded clones were not shared across subjects, a result suggesting private repertoires in all groups.

The study built unsorted libraries from 2 million PBMCs kept at -80 C. This clonotype was counted ten times or more. Its antigen is currently unknown. Each CDR3 protein is one row after TCRdb ran MiXCR on the 5' RACE reads. The table has about 79,000 distinct CDR3 sequences, 13% to 15% seen once. Germline loops: CDR1 SQVTM, CDR2 ANQGSEA. The CDR3 is 13 residues long. The germline V and J ends were trimmed by 7 bases and 6 bases, with 19 bases remaining between them. The receptor was isolated from a woman between 45 and 60 years old in good health. Input material: PBMCs. The chain employs TRBV29-1 and TRBJ2-7, with D perhaps matching TRBD1 or TRBD2 (5 bases each). In nucleotides, the CDR3 is TGCAGCGGTGGGACCTCCGAGGGACGCGAGCAGTACTTC. It specifies CSGGTSEGREQYF.